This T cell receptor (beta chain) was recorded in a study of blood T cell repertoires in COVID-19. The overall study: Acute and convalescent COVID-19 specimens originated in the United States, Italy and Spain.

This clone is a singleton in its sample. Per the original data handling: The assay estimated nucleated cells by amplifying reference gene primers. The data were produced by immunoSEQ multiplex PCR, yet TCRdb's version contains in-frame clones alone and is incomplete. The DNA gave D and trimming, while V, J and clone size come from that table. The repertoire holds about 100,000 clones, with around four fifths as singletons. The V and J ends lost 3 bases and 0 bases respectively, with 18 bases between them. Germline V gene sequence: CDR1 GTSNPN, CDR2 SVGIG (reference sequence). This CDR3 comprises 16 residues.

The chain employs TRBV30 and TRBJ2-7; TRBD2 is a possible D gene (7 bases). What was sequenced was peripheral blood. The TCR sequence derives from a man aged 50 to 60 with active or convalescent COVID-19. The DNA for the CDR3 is TGTGCCTGGAGAGACTGGTACCGGGGGGCCTCCTACGAGCAGTACTTC. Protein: CAWRDWYRGASYEQYF.